These T cell receptor beta chains were read from a single sample in a study of CD8+ T cells in alopecia areata. Only in-frame clones appear in the TCRdb table, and some are missing; sequencing was by immunoSEQ multiplex PCR. The sample records nearly 200,000 clones, 58% being singletons. Here the sequenced sample was CD4+ T cells sorted from blood, taken at week 24, from a patient treated with tofacitinib. These TCRs come from a human donor with alopecia areata. Both conserved end residues are part of each CDR3. The order of the fields is clone size, J gene, D gene, V gene, CDR3 protein, CDR3 DNA. The D gene is left open where the match is weak. Size values are once, few and many counts, or a class for expanded clones, and some rows have none.

.	TRBJ1-6	.	TRBV27	CASSLGYSPLHF	TGTGCCAGCAGTTTGGGGTATTCACCCCTCCACTTT
few	TRBJ1-2	.	TRBV29-1	CSAQQGNYGYTF	TGCAGCGCCCAACAGGGTAACTATGGCTACACCTTC
.	TRBJ2-3	TRBD2	TRBV10-3	CAIRRTSGGTDTQYF	TGTGCCATCAGGAGAACTAGCGGTGGCACAGATACGCAGTATTTT
.	TRBJ2-1	.	TRBV4-1	CASSQDSDSYNEQFF	TGCGCCAGCAGCCAAGATTCCGATTCCTACAATGAGCAGTTCTTC
.	TRBJ2-1	.	TRBV9	CASSVDLRYNEQFF	TGTGCCAGCAGCGTGGATCTTCGATACAATGAGCAGTTCTTC
.	TRBJ1-5	TRBD1	TRBV5-6	CASSWGGGTANQPQHF	TGTGCCAGCAGCTGGGGAGGGGGGACAGCTAATCAGCCCCAGCATTTT
.	TRBJ2-7	.	TRBV4-1	CASSQGGNGVHEQYF	TGCGCCAGCAGCCAAGGGGGAAACGGGGTCCACGAGCAGTACTTC
.	TRBJ1-5	.	TRBV30	CAWSIVSGDQPQHF	TGTGCCTGGAGTATAGTGTCAGGGGACCAGCCCCAGCATTTT
.	TRBJ2-3	.	TRBV9	CASSVRTAADTQYF	TGTGCCAGCAGCGTGCGGACAGCCGCGGATACGCAGTATTTT
few	TRBJ2-1	TRBD2	TRBV15	CATSREISGYNEQFF	TGTGCCACCAGCAGAGAGATTAGCGGGTACAATGAGCAGTTCTTC
.	TRBJ1-1	.	TRBV18	CASSPRGNTEAFF	TGTGCCAGCTCACCACGGGGGAACACTGAAGCTTTCTTT
.	TRBJ2-7	TRBD1	TRBV29-1	CSVRGQGVHEQYF	TGCAGCGTCCGGGGACAGGGAGTTCACGAGCAGTACTTC
.	TRBJ2-3	.	TRBV7-9	CASSLRDKPYF	TGTGCCAGCAGCTTAAGGGACAAGCCGTATTTT
once	TRBJ1-2	TRBD1	TRBV30	CAWSVSKAGGSGYTF	TGTGCCTGGAGTGTAAGTAAGGCAGGGGGATCCGGCTACACCTTC
.	TRBJ2-2	TRBD1	TRBV5-4	CASSPPGGNTGELFF	TGTGCCAGCAGCCCACCAGGGGGGAACACCGGGGAGCTGTTTTTT
.	TRBJ1-2	.	TRBV6-1	CASSENVYGYTF	TGTGCCAGCAGTGAAAACGTCTATGGCTACACCTTC
few	TRBJ2-3	.	TRBV5-6	CASSLGIVQYF	TGTGCCAGCAGCCTAGGAATAGTGCAGTATTTT
.	TRBJ2-3	TRBD2	TRBV5-1	CASSDGTSGTDTQYF	TGCGCCAGCAGCGATGGGACTAGCGGGACAGATACGCAGTATTTT
.	TRBJ1-1	.	TRBV9	CASSADSRRNTEAFF	TGTGCCAGCAGCGCCGACAGTCGTCGGAACACTGAAGCTTTCTTT
.	TRBJ1-5	.	TRBV5-1	CASSLGTDSNQPQHF	TGCGCCAGCAGCTTGGGGACCGATAGCAATCAGCCCCAGCATTTT
.	TRBJ2-3	.	TRBV6-5	CATRGGLRTDTQYF	TGTGCCACCCGCGGGGGCCTACGCACAGATACGCAGTATTTT
few	TRBJ1-1	.	TRBV2	CASTLTEAFF	TGTGCCAGTACCCTTACTGAAGCTTTCTTT
.	TRBJ1-5	TRBD1	TRBV2	CASRDRVSNQPQHF	TGTGCCAGCAGGGACAGGGTTAGCAATCAGCCCCAGCATTTT
few	TRBJ2-1	TRBD2	TRBV13	CASSLDRTSREYNEQFF	TGTGCCAGCAGCTTAGATCGGACTAGCCGGGAATACAATGAGCAGTTCTTC
.	TRBJ1-2	TRBD1	TRBV7-9	CASSLGQGYGYTF	TGTGCCAGCAGCTTAGGACAGGGGTATGGCTACACCTTC
.	TRBJ1-1	TRBD1	TRBV19	CASSTSTGWNTEAFF	TGTGCCAGTAGTACATCGACAGGGTGGAACACTGAAGCTTTCTTT
once	TRBJ2-4	TRBD1	TRBV29-1	CSVRQTGTGDEAKNIQYF	TGCAGCGTCCGACAAACCGGGACAGGGGATGAGGCCAAAAACATTCAGTACTTC
few	TRBJ2-7	TRBD1	TRBV29-1	CSVGQGEAYEQYF	TGCAGCGTCGGACAGGGAGAAGCCTACGAGCAGTACTTC
few	TRBJ2-1	.	TRBV30	CAWTAGFSYNEQFF	TGTGCCTGGACCGCGGGGTTCTCCTACAATGAGCAGTTCTTC
.	TRBJ2-3	TRBD2	TRBV7-2	CASSFLAGGADTQYF	TGTGCCAGCAGCTTTTTAGCGGGAGGAGCAGATACGCAGTATTTT
.	TRBJ2-2	TRBD2	TRBV4-3	CASSRVGGPSTGELFF	TGCGCCAGCAGTCGAGTGGGAGGGCCTTCCACCGGGGAGCTGTTTTTT
once	TRBJ1-5	.	TRBV5-6	CASSLAEKGTNAQPQHF	TGTGCCAGCAGCTTGGCCGAGAAGGGCACAAACGCCCAGCCCCAGCATTTT
.	TRBJ1-2	.	TRBV6-5	CASTNSPYGYTF	TGTGCCAGCACCAATTCCCCCTATGGCTACACCTTC
.	TRBJ1-6	.	TRBV7-9	CASSLVFRGSGAGPLHF	TGTGCCAGCAGCTTAGTTTTTAGGGGAAGCGGGGCCGGGCCCCTCCACTTT
few	TRBJ2-3	.	TRBV2	CASSAPSAGRTDTQYF	TGTGCCAGCAGTGCCCCGAGCGCGGGGCGAACAGATACGCAGTATTTT